A selection of T cell receptor beta chains follows, all from one sample in a study of shared clonotypes between healthy human individuals. Clones were read by immunoSEQ multiplex PCR, and TCRdb kept only the in-frame ones, dropping some. Of a few million clones in the sample, over 85% are singletons; the top ten hold about 0.37%. Sequencing was done on a sample of naive CD4+ T cells from PBMCs. All receptors derive from a young man in good health. Some clones in this sample may be carry-over from other donors' samples. CDR3s include the opening cysteine and the closing phenylalanine or tryptophan. D genes are given only for firm matches. A row's size may be missing; if present it is once, few, many or a size class.

once,TRBJ1-3,TRBV5-4,15,.,TGTGCCAGCAGCCCCGGACCGTACTCTGGAAACACCATATATTTT,CASSPGPYSGNTIYF
.,TRBJ2-7,TRBV7-8,14,TRBD2,TGTGCCAGCAGCTGGACTAGCGACCCCTACGAGCAGTACTTC,CASSWTSDPYEQYF
once,TRBJ2-3,TRBV6-1,17,TRBD1,TGTGCCAGCAGTGAAGCTCTCGCGGGACAGGGGTTGAATACGCAGTATTTT,CASSEALAGQGLNTQYF
.,TRBJ2-5,TRBV6-1,13,TRBD1,TGTGCCAGCAGTGAGGACAGGGGAGAGACCCAGTACTTC,CASSEDRGETQYF
.,TRBJ2-5,TRBV28,15,TRBD2,TGTGCCAGCAGTCGGACTAGCGGGAGGAGGGAGACCCAGTACTTC,CASSRTSGRRETQYF
.,TRBJ2-3,TRBV9,14,.,TGTGCCAGCAGCACATCATACCGGACAGATACGCAGTATTTT,CASSTSYRTDTQYF
.,TRBJ2-5,TRBV28,13,.,TGTGCCAGCAATCGGAGCCCCTCGGAGACCCAGTACTTC,CASNRSPSETQYF
.,TRBJ2-3,TRBV9,19,.,TGTGCCAGCAGCCAGGGGTCGAGGGGGACCGCCCGTTGGACAGATACGCAGTATTTT,CASSQGSRGTARWTDTQYF
.,TRBJ2-5,TRBV25-1,14,.,TGTGCCAGCAGTGAACAGGGGCGGAGGGAGACCCAGTACTTC,CASSEQGRRETQYF
.,TRBJ2-5,TRBV30,12,.,TGTGCCTGGAGTGGGACGAGGGAGACCCAGTACTTC,CAWSGTRETQYF
.,TRBJ2-7,TRBV15,13,.,TGTGCCACCAGCAGGGAACGAAACTACGAGCAGTACTTC,CATSRERNYEQYF
.,TRBJ2-3,TRBV7-8,15,.,TGTGCCAGCAGCACAGACGGCAGGGCGGCCGATACGCAGTATTTT,CASSTDGRAADTQYF
.,TRBJ2-2,TRBV2,14,.,TGTGCCAGCAGTGAGCAGGGACGGACCGGGGAGCTGTTTTTT,CASSEQGRTGELFF
.,TRBJ2-7,TRBV10-1,13,.,TGCGCCAGCAGTGAGTCTCAAGAGACTCCGGAGTACTTC,CASSESQETPEYF
.,TRBJ2-5,TRBV2,16,TRBD2,TGTGCCAGCAGTGTAAGGCTAGCGGGTCTACAAGAGACCCAGTACTTC,CASSVRLAGLQETQYF
.,TRBJ2-7,TRBV28,16,TRBD2,TGTGCCAGCAGGCCGGGACTAGCCGCAGGTTCCTACGAGCAGTACTTC,CASRPGLAAGSYEQYF
few,TRBJ1-1,TRBV6-1,13,.,TGTGCCAGCAGTGATGAAGGGGGCACTGAAGCTTTCTTT,CASSDEGGTEAFF
.,TRBJ2-1,TRBV11-2,14,.,TGTGCCAGCAGCCCCGGGAGAGGGATCCATGAGCAGTTCTTC,CASSPGRGIHEQFF
.,TRBJ2-3,TRBV19,13,.,TGTGCCAGCCAAATTGGACCCACAGATACGCAGTATTTT,CASQIGPTDTQYF
once,TRBJ2-2,TRBV28,19,TRBD1,TGTGCCACCTGGCCGATTCCCGGGACAGGGGGCCCGAACACCGGGGAGCTGTTTTTT,CATWPIPGTGGPNTGELFF
.,TRBJ1-1,TRBV27,14,.,TGTGCCAGCAGTTTTTACAATCGGAACACTGAAGCTTTCTTT,CASSFYNRNTEAFF
.,TRBJ2-1,TRBV18,13,.,TGTGCCAGCTCACCAGTTCATCGAAATGAGCAGTTCTTC,CASSPVHRNEQFF
.,TRBJ2-1,TRBV28,13,.,TGTGCCAGCAGTCAGACTTTGGGGGATGAGCAGTTCTTC,CASSQTLGDEQFF
.,TRBJ2-5,TRBV7-2,13,.,TGTGCCAGCAGCTTCGCCCGGTCCGAGACCCAGTACTTC,CASSFARSETQYF
.,TRBJ2-3,TRBV9,16,.,TGTGCCAGCAGCGTAGCGGTCGGTTTTAGCACAGATACGCAGTATTTT,CASSVAVGFSTDTQYF
.,TRBJ1-2,TRBV6-6,12,.,TGTGCCAGCAGTCCGGACAGCTATGGCTACACCTTC,CASSPDSYGYTF
.,TRBJ1-3,TRBV6-4,14,.,TGTGCCAGCAGTCGCCCATTCTCTGGAAACACCATATATTTT,CASSRPFSGNTIYF
.,TRBJ2-2,TRBV7-3,20,TRBD2,TGTGCCAGCAGCTTAATGGCCCCATCTGGGGCGGGAGGTGGTCCGGGGGAGCTGTTTTTT,CASSLMAPSGAGGGPGELFF
.,TRBJ2-3,TRBV9,16,.,TGTGCCAGCAGCCTCTTAGCTATTCCTAGCACAGATACGCAGTATTTT,CASSLLAIPSTDTQYF
.,TRBJ1-2,TRBV28,15,.,TGTGCCAGCAGTTTGGGGCCAAGGAGGGAATATGGCTACACCTTC,CASSLGPRREYGYTF
.,TRBJ2-7,TRBV30,14,TRBD1,TGTGCCTGGAGGAGGGGACAGGGCCGCTACGAGCAGTACTTC,CAWRRGQGRYEQYF
once,TRBJ2-1,TRBV27,15,.,TGTGCCAGCAGTTTATCCCCTAGCTCCTACAATGAGCAGTTCTTC,CASSLSPSSYNEQFF
.,TRBJ2-7,TRBV28,14,TRBD1,TGTGCCAGCAGTTTCTACAGGGGAGCATACGAGCAGTACTTC,CASSFYRGAYEQYF
.,TRBJ2-1,TRBV7-3,15,TRBD2,TGTGCCAGCAGCTTGGGTGGCGGGAGGGCCAATGAGCAGTTCTTC,CASSLGGGRANEQFF
.,TRBJ2-1,TRBV27,12,.,TGTGCCAGCAGCCTACAGAGCGTAGCGGTATTCTTC,CASSLQSVAVFF
.,TRBJ2-5,TRBV5-1,18,.,TGCGCCAGCAGCCATAAACTTTTTCGGGCCGGTAACCAAGAGCCCCAGTACTTC,CASSHKLFRAGNQEPQYF
once,TRBJ2-7,TRBV28,11,.,TGTGCCAGCAGCCGTCAGGACGAGCAGTACTTC,CASSRQDEQYF